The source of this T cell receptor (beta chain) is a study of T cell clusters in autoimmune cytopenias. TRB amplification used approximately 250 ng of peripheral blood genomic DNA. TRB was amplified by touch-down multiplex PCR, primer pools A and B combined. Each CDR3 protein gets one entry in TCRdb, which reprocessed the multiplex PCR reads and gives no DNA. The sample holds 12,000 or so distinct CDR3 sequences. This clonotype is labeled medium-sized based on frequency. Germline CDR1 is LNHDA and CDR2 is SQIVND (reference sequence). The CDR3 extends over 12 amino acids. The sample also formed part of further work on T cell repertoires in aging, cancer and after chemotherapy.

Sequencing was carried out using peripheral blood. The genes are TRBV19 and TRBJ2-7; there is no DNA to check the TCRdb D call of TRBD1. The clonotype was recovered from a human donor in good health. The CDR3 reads CASSIIGGEQYF.